The present T cell receptor (beta chain) was sequenced within a study of cytomegalovirus exposure and HLA in healthy donors. Study findings and constraints: The authors later linked a missense DCLRE1C variant to TCR beta V- and J-gene trimming. Immune exposure information available was restricted to CMV serostatus. Later analysis found that TCR beta chains associated with HLA were more clonally expanded than other, equally common chains. In presence/absence analyses, roughly uniform sequencing depth across donors was assumed.

PCR involved 60 Vbeta and 13 Jbeta primers. Repertoires were generated with immunoSEQ multiplex PCR, while TCRdb's copy carries only in-frame clones and drops some. The sample lists over 90,000 clones, roughly 74% occurring once. Note on this clone: Antigen unknown.

Germline V CDR1 and CDR2: LNHNV, YYDKDF (reference sequence). The CDR3 is 18 residues long. The V gene end was trimmed by 1 base and the J gene end by 6 bases; junction bases not matched to a gene: 9. The chain links TRBV15 to TRBJ2-2, with 12 bases that match TRBD2. The receptor was derived from a woman in her seventies in good health and CMV-seropositive. What was sequenced was PBMCs. CDR3 protein: CATSRAPKTSGSPGELFF. The CDR3 DNA follows: TGTGCCACCAGCAGAGCCCCGAAGACTAGCGGGAGCCCCGGGGAGCTGTTTTTT.